Shown below are 22 T cell receptor beta chains from a single sample sequenced in a study of a mutant IDH1 vaccine in newly diagnosed glioma. Profiling relied on immunoSEQ multiplex PCR, and the TCRdb table lists in-frame clones only, not all of them. The sample lists 75,000 to 100,000 clones, about 80% occurring once. Time point here: baseline, week 1 (first vaccination visit). Treatment given: pre-vaccination baseline after standard-of-care therapy. The sample in question was PBMCs, obtained from a glioma patient treated with radiotherapy, temozolomide or both. These receptors were taken from a man aged 40-55 years with glioma. Some clones in this sample may be carry-over from other donors' samples.

J is TRBJ2-7 and V is TRBV10-1; 8 nucleotides line up with TRBD1. The germline gives CDR1 WNHNN, CDR2 SYGVQD (reference sequence). V shed 3 bases and J 6 bases; nucleotides not matched to a gene: 4. The CDR3 is 13 amino acids. The CDR3, as DNA: TGCGCCAGCAGTGACCCGGACAGGGCCGAGCAGTACTTC. Translating it yields CASSDPDRAEQYF.

The gene calls are TRBV4-1 and TRBJ1-1; D remains unclear. There are 13 residues in the CDR3. Germline CDR1 and CDR2: MGHRA and YSYEKL. The V end was cut by 0 bases, the J end by 7 bases, with 9 bases between. The CDR3 DNA reads as TGCGCCAGCAGCCAAGATTTGAGGCTTGAAGCTTTCTTT. It translates to CASSQDLRLEAFF.

The chain couples TRBV7-9 to TRBJ2-7, with 9 bases lining up with TRBD2. Germline V gene lookup returns CDR1 SEHNR and CDR2 FQNEAQ (reference sequence). After removal of 0 bases from V and 10 bases from J, the junction contained 10 bases not matched to a gene. The CDR3 runs to 15 residues. The CDR3 here is CASSLADGLAGNQYF. CDR3 DNA sequence: TGTGCCAGCAGCTTAGCTGACGGGCTAGCGGGGAATCAGTACTTC.

The chain joins TRBV27 to TRBJ1-4, with D possibly being TRBD1 (5 bases). Between the trimmed V and J ends, which lost 6 bases and 6 bases, there was a span of 14 bases. This CDR3 is built from 14 residues. Looked up from germline, CDR1 is MNHEY and CDR2 is SMNVEV (reference sequence). This CDR3 reads CASRTLAGDEKLFF. The CDR3 DNA follows: TGTGCCAGCAGGACCCTAGCGGGGGATGAAAAACTGTTTTTT. Together with reference TRBV27 and TRBJ1-4, the CDR3 gives the full variable domain: EAQVTQNPRYLITVTGKKLTVTCSQNMNHEYMSWYRQDPGLGLRQIYYSMNVEVTDKGDVPEGYKVSRKEKRNFPLILESPSPNQTSLYFCASRTLAGDEKLFFGSGTQLSVL.

V gene TRBV5-4 combines with J gene TRBJ2-7; no definite D call. Looked up from germline, CDR1 is SGHNT and CDR2 is YYREEE (reference sequence). V dropped 2 bases and J dropped 3 bases, with 9 bases sitting between them. This CDR3 has 13 residues. The CDR3 reads CASSFGVFYEQYF. The CDR3 DNA is TGTGCCAGCAGCTTTGGGGTTTTCTACGAGCAGTACTTC.

This clone occurred a few times. CDR3 residues: CASSLDYSSYEQYF. DNA for the CDR3: TGTGCCAGCAGTCTTGACTACAGCTCCTACGAGCAGTACTTC. This chain joins TRBV2 and TRBJ2-7; D is possibly TRBD2 (5 bases). CDR3 length: 14 amino acids. Deletions cut 5 bases from V and 0 bases from J, with 11 bases between. The V gene's germline CDR1 is SNHLY and CDR2 FYNNEI.

V gene TRBV27 combines with J gene TRBJ2-7; TRBD2 might be the D (5 bases). From germline, CDR1 is MNHEY and CDR2 SMNVEV (reference sequence). Trimming took 5 bases from V and 2 from J, leaving 16 bases between them. This CDR3 has 15 amino acids. CDR3 protein: CASSLAEGVAYEQYF. CDR3 in DNA: TGTGCCAGCAGTCTCGCCGAGGGAGTCGCCTACGAGCAGTACTTC.

In nucleotides, the CDR3 is TGTGCCAGTAGTGAGGGTACCTCTAACTATGGCTACACCTTC. Translating it yields CASSEGTSNYGYTF. The chain combines TRBV19 with TRBJ1-2; D is undetermined. Trimming pared 5 bases from V and 0 bases from J, leaving 10 bases between. The germline CDR1 and CDR2 sequences are LNHDA and SQIVND (reference sequence). The CDR3 is 14 residues long. Complete variable domain (other parts from reference TRBV19 and TRBJ1-2): DGGITQSPKYLFRKEGQNVTLSCEQNLNHDAMYWYRQDPGQGLRLIYYSQIVNDFQKGDIAEGYSVSREKKESFPLTVTSAQKNPTAFYLCASSEGTSNYGYTFGSGTRLTVV.

This sequence joins TRBV19 and TRBJ1-1; 8 bases fit TRBD1. Germline V lookup: CDR1 LNHDA, CDR2 SQIVND (reference sequence). V was pared by 10 bases and J by 5 bases, with 9 bases of the junction left unmatched. The CDR3 covers 13 residues. The CDR3: CAIGQGAHTEAFF. The CDR3 nucleotides are TGTGCCATCGGGCAGGGGGCTCATACTGAAGCTTTCTTT.

This clone was seen only a few times. This rearrangement joins TRBV19 to TRBJ1-5; the D gene is possibly TRBD1 (5 bases). Looked up from germline, CDR1 is LNHDA and CDR2 is SQIVND (reference sequence). V lost 4 bases to trimming and J lost 7 bases, with 17 bases between them. The CDR3 totals 15 residues. DNA for the CDR3: TGTGCCAGTAGTACGTGGGGCGGGAAACACCAGCCCCAGCATTTT. Translation gives CASSTWGGKHQPQHF.

Many counts were recorded for this clone. The rearrangement uses TRBV2 and TRBJ1-4, with D unclear. There are 12 residues in the CDR3. The germline gives CDR1 SNHLY, CDR2 FYNNEI. Trimming removed 5 bases at V and 8 bases at J, with 9 bases between. This CDR3 is CASSPVGEKLFF. CDR3 bases: TGTGCCAGCAGTCCCGTTGGGGAAAAACTGTTTTTT.

The J gene is TRBJ2-2, the V gene TRBV29-1, with 7 bases that match TRBD2. The J segment lost 0 bases and the V segment lost 4 bases, leaving 8 bases of the junction unmatched. The CDR3 runs 16 residues. Germline CDR1 SQVTM, CDR2 ANQGSEA. The CDR3 loop is CSVGGGGAANTGELFF. The CDR3, as DNA: TGCAGCGTTGGGGGGGGAGGCGCAGCGAACACCGGGGAGCTGTTTTTT.

The chain carries TRBV5-1 and TRBJ2-3; 7 nucleotides line up with TRBD2. Trimming removed 5 bases from V and 2 bases from J; junction bases left unmatched: 11. Germline loops: CDR1 SGHRS, CDR2 YFSETQ. This CDR3 contains 16 residues. CDR3 loop: CASSLTAGLLTDTQYF. Here the CDR3 DNA reads TGCGCCAGCAGTTTGACAGCGGGGCTACTCACAGATACGCAGTATTTT. The variable domain in full, completed from reference TRBV5-1 and TRBJ2-3, reads KAGVTQTPRYLIKTRGQQVTLSCSPISGHRSVSWYQQTPGQGLQFLFEYFSETQRNKGNFPGRFSGRQFSNSRSEMNVSTLELGDSALYLCASSLTAGLLTDTQYFGPGTRLTVL.

V is TRBV6-1 and J is TRBJ2-7, with D possibly matching TRBD1 (5 bases). The V end was cut by 6 bases, the J end by 0 bases, with 12 bases between. The CDR3 has 14 amino acids. Germline V gene sequence: CDR1 MNHNS, CDR2 SASEGT. The CDR3, as DNA: TGTGCCAGCAGCAGGGAAGGGGCCTCCTACGAGCAGTACTTC. Amino acid sequence: CASSREGASYEQYF.

The V and J genes are TRBV7-6 and TRBJ2-3; the D call may be TRBD1 or TRBD2 (5 bases each). Germline V CDR1 and CDR2: SGHVS, FNYEAQ. This CDR3 spans 13 amino acids. Trimming cost V 5 bases and J 8 bases, with 14 bases left between them. CDR3 DNA sequence: TGTGCCAGCAGCCCTAGCCCCCAGGGTACGCAGTATTTT. Translated, it gives CASSPSPQGTQYF.

This rearrangement joins TRBV20-1 to TRBJ2-7; no clear D. The CDR3 contains 11 residues. Germline V gene lookup returns CDR1 DFQATT and CDR2 SNEGSKA (reference sequence). V lost 2 bases, J lost 3 bases, and 5 bases lay in between. Written as DNA, the CDR3 is TGCAGTGCTAGATACAACTACGAGCAGTACTTC. It translates to CSARYNYEQYF.

This clone was seen more than once but under ten times. This chain connects TRBV7-2 to TRBJ1-1; TRBD1 is a possible D gene (6 bases). The CDR3 runs 15 residues. V dropped 5 bases and J dropped 3 bases, with 16 bases sitting between them. From germline, CDR1 is SGHTA and CDR2 FQGNSA. CDR3: CASSKEGVSDTEAFF. The CDR3, as DNA: TGTGCCAGCAGCAAGGAGGGGGTGAGCGACACTGAAGCTTTCTTT.

V and J are TRBV30 and TRBJ1-1, with D possibly being TRBD1 (5 bases). V shed 8 bases and J shed 0 bases, with 16 bases lying between them. The CDR3 has 14 amino acids. Per the germline V gene, CDR1 is GTSNPN and CDR2 is SVGIG (reference sequence). Here the CDR3 reads CAASLGGLNTEAFF. The DNA for the CDR3 is TGTGCCGCCAGCCTTGGGGGACTGAACACTGAAGCTTTCTTT. The complete variable domain, with remaining parts taken from reference TRBV30 and TRBJ1-1, reads SQTIHQWPATLVQPVGSPLSLECTVEGTSNPNLYWYRQAAGRGLQLLFYSVGIGQISSEVPQNLSASRPQDRQFILSSKKLLLSDSGFYLCAASLGGLNTEAFFGQGTRLTVV.

The J gene is TRBJ2-5, the V gene TRBV13, with D unresolved. Trimming removed 1 base from V and 0 bases from J, with 6 bases in between. Germline CDR1 reads PRHDT; CDR2 reads FYEKMQ (reference sequence). This CDR3 region has 14 residues. CDR3 region: CASSLVSDQETQYF. The CDR3, as DNA: TGTGCCAGCAGCTTAGTAAGCGACCAAGAGACCCAGTACTTC.

The chain combines TRBV4-2 with TRBJ2-3; D assignment may be TRBD1 or TRBD2 (5 bases each). The CDR3 contains 16 residues. Per the germline V gene, CDR1 is LGHNA and CDR2 is YNFKEQ. V lost 0 bases and J 2 bases, leaving 12 bases between the germline ends. The CDR3 sequence: CASSQDRRGATDTQYF. CDR3 nucleotide sequence: TGTGCCAGCAGCCAAGATCGAAGGGGAGCCACAGATACGCAGTATTTT.

This clone came up a few times. The chain has TRBV21-1 and TRBJ2-7; the tabulated D call, TRBD1, remains unverified against the DNA. TRBV21-1 is a recognized pseudogene. The CDR3 loop spans 10 amino acids. In DNA, the CDR3 is TGTGCCAGCACACAATACGAGCAGTACTTC. It is translated as CASTQYEQYF.

The sample holds a few counts of this clone. V is TRBV5-1 and J is TRBJ1-6; no firm D call. The CDR3 loop spans 15 amino acids. V was trimmed by 0 bases and J by 8 bases, leaving 12 bases between them. Per germline, CDR1 SGHRS and CDR2 YFSETQ. DNA of the CDR3: TGCGCCAGCAGCTTGGTGGCCCCAACCGATTCACCCCTCCACTTT. This encodes CASSLVAPTDSPLHF.